Below, 13 T cell receptor beta chains from the same sample are listed, as sequenced in a study of shared clonotypes between healthy human individuals. Sequenced by immunoSEQ multiplex PCR; TCRdb stores in-frame clones only, minus some. This table holds under 2,500,000 clones, approximately 94% found once. Sequences were obtained from naive CD4+ T cells sorted from blood. Regarding subset: CD45RA+ positively selected. The receptors here all came from a man aged 18 to 30 in good health.

The table lists this clone with a count of one. The gene calls are TRBV11-3 and TRBJ2-3; TRBD2 aligns across 9 bases. Germline assignment: CDR1 SGHNT and CDR2 YENEEA. After removal of 1 base from V and 2 bases from J, the junction contained 4 bases not matched to a gene. The CDR3 is 16 residues long. CDR3 DNA: TGTGCCAGCAGCTTAGGTAGCGGGGGCCTCACAGATACGCAGTATTTT. It codes for CASSLGSGGLTDTQYF.

The V gene is TRBV7-9, the J gene TRBJ1-2; D not certain. There are 14 residues in the CDR3. CDR1 and CDR2 from the germline V gene are SEHNR and FQNEAQ (reference sequence). The V end lost 5 bases, the J end lost 2 bases, and 12 bases lay between the germline ends. CDR3 protein: CASSPVGFNYGYTF. The CDR3 DNA follows: TGTGCCAGCAGCCCCGTGGGGTTCAACTATGGCTACACCTTC.

V usage is TRBV5-1 and J usage is TRBJ1-3; the D gene is possibly TRBD1 (5 bases). The CDR3 consists of 17 residues. The V and J ends lost 3 bases and 0 bases respectively, with 16 bases between them. Germline-derived CDR1 and CDR2 are SGHRS and YFSETQ. CDR3 sequence: CASSSGAQGSSGNTIYF. DNA of the CDR3: TGCGCCAGCAGCTCCGGCGCCCAGGGCTCCTCTGGAAACACCATATATTTT. The full variable domain, with the rest looked up from reference TRBV5-1 and TRBJ1-3, is KAGVTQTPRYLIKTRGQQVTLSCSPISGHRSVSWYQQTPGQGLQFLFEYFSETQRNKGNFPGRFSGRQFSNSRSEMNVSTLELGDSALYLCASSSGAQGSSGNTIYFGEGSWLTVV.

The table lists this clone with a few counts. Within the sample, other DNA sequences also encode this same CDR3. The chain joins TRBV2 to TRBJ1-6, with 10 bases that match TRBD1. CDR1 is SNHLY and CDR2 is FYNNEI in the germline V gene. Trimming cost V 4 bases and J 7 bases; bases outside gene matches: 4. There are 15 residues in the CDR3. CDR3 nucleotides: TGTGCCAGCAGTGTTAAGGGACAGGGGAATTCACCCCTCCACTTT. Translation: CASSVKGQGNSPLHF.

A word on this clone: At the DNA level, this CDR3 is encoded by other sequences in the same sample as well. J is TRBJ1-6 and V is TRBV30; 7 nucleotides align to TRBD1. Losses at the gene ends were 5 bases for V and 7 bases for J; bases not matched to a gene: 2. CDR1 GTSNPN and CDR2 SVGIG come from the germline V gene (reference sequence). The CDR3 runs 12 residues. The CDR3 is CAWDRENSPLHF. In DNA, the CDR3 is TGTGCCTGGGACAGGGAAAATTCACCCCTCCACTTT.

The chain joins TRBV12-5 to TRBJ2-5; D uncertain. The V end was cut by 0 bases, the J end by 4 bases, with 6 bases between. This CDR3 is built from 13 residues. Germline CDR1 reads LGHNT; CDR2 reads FRNRAP. The CDR3 region has the DNA TGTGCTAGTGGTTTGGTACTTTCAGAGACCCAGTACTTC. It yields the protein CASGLVLSETQYF. Variable domain in full (rest from reference TRBV12-5 and TRBJ2-5): DARVTQTPRHKVTEMGQEVTMRCQPILGHNTVFWYRQTMMQGLELLAYFRNRAPLDDSGMPKDRFSAEMPDATLATLKIQPSEPRDSAVYFCASGLVLSETQYFGPGTRLLVL.

CDR3 in DNA: TGTGCCTGGAGTGTGTCCCTAGAGGCTAATGAGCAGTTCTTC. Encoded protein: CAWSVSLEANEQFF. The chain uses TRBV30 and TRBJ2-1; D unclear. CDR3 length: 14 amino acids. From germline, CDR1 is GTSNPN and CDR2 SVGIG (reference sequence). Deletions cut 0 bases from V and 7 bases from J, with 13 bases between.

About this clone: Other DNA sequences in this sample translate to the same CDR3. V is TRBV10-3 and J is TRBJ2-3; 7 nucleotides align to TRBD1. Germline trimming cut 8 bases from V and 1 base from J; bases unmatched to any gene: 0. CDR3 length: 12 residues. Germline V gives CDR1 ENHRY, CDR2 SYGVKD. Here the CDR3 reads CAIGQGTDTQYF. The CDR3 bases are TGTGCCATCGGACAGGGCACAGATACGCAGTATTTT.

A note on this clone: Other DNA sequences in the sample encode the same CDR3. The CDR3 region is CASSRDTNTDTQYF. CDR3 DNA sequence: TGTGCCAGCAGTCGGGACACTAACACAGATACGCAGTATTTT. The chain joins TRBV2 to TRBJ2-3; a weak D match, TRBD1 (6 bases). This CDR3 has 14 residues. Germline CDR1 reads SNHLY; CDR2 reads FYNNEI. The V end lost 5 bases, the J end lost 2 bases, and 11 bases lay between the germline ends. Full variable domain (remainder filled in from reference TRBV2 and TRBJ2-3): EPEVTQTPSHQVTQMGQEVILRCVPISNHLYFYWYRQILGQKVEFLVSFYNNEISEKSEIFDDQFSVERPDGSNFTLKIRSTKLEDSAMYFCASSRDTNTDTQYFGPGTRLTVL.

The chain couples TRBV10-2 to TRBJ2-7; 10 bases are shared with TRBD2. J gave up 2 bases and V 2 bases, and 3 bases lay outside the gene matches. Germline CDR1 is WSHSY and CDR2 is SAAADI. The CDR3 spans 15 residues. In DNA form, the CDR3 reads TGCGCCAGCAGTGAGGGACTAGCGGTTACCTACGAGCAGTACTTC. Translation: CASSEGLAVTYEQYF.

This chain links TRBV10-3 with TRBJ2-1; tentative D call: TRBD2 (5 bases). Trimming pared 8 bases from V and 6 bases from J, leaving 11 bases between. Germline V lookup: CDR1 ENHRY, CDR2 SYGVKD. The CDR3 consists of 12 residues. The CDR3, as DNA: TGTGCCATCGGCTGGGAGTTCAATGAGCAGTTCTTC. This gives the protein CAIGWEFNEQFF.

This sequence joins TRBV25-1 and TRBJ1-5; perhaps TRBD1 as D (6 bases). This CDR3 comprises 18 residues. The germline gives CDR1 MGHDK, CDR2 SYGVNS. The V and J ends lost 3 bases and 9 bases respectively, with 27 bases between them. As DNA, the CDR3 is TGTGCCAGCAGTGACCCCATTAGTGGGCGGGGACTCAGGGGGCCCCAGCATTTT. Encoded protein: CASSDPISGRGLRGPQHF.

The rearrangement links TRBV5-6 to TRBJ1-1, with TRBD1 identical over 10 bases. The CDR3 sequence is 17 residues long. V trimming: 4 bases; J trimming: 5 bases; junction bases outside the gene matches: 14. Per the germline V gene, CDR1 is SGHDT and CDR2 is YYEEEE. The CDR3 region is CASSMGQGPLIKTEAFF. In DNA, the CDR3 is TGTGCCAGCAGCATGGGACAGGGGCCGTTAATAAAAACTGAAGCTTTCTTT.